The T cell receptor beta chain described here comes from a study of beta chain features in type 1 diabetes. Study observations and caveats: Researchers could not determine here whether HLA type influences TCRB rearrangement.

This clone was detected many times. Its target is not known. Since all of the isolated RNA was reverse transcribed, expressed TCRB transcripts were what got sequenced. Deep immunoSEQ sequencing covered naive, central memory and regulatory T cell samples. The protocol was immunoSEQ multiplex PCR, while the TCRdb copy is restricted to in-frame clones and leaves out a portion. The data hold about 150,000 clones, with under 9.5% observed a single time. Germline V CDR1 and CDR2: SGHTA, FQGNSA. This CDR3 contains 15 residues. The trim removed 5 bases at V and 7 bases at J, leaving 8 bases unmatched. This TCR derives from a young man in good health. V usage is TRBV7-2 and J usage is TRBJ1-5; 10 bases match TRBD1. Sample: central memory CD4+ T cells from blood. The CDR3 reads CASSPDRGSGQPQHF. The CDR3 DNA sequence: TGTGCCAGCAGCCCGGACAGGGGGTCTGGACAGCCCCAGCATTTT. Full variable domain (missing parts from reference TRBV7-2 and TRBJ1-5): GAGVSQSPSNKVTEKGKDVELRCDPISGHTALYWYRQSLGQGLEFLIYFQGNSAPDKSGLPSDRFSAERTGGSVSTLTIQRTQQEDSAVYLCASSPDRGSGQPQHFGDGTRLSIL.